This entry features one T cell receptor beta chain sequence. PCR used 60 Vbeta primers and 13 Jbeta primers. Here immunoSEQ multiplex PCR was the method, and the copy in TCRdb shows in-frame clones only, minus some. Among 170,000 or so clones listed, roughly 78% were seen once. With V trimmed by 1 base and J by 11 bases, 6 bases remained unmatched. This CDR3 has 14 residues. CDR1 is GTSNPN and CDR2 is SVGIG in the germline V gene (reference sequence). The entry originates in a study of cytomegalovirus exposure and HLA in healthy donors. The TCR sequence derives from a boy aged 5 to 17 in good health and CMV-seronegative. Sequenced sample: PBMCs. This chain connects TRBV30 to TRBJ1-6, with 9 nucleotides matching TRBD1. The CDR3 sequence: CAWSALGQGTPLHF. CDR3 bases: TGTGCCTGGAGTGCTCTGGGACAGGGCACACCCCTCCACTTT.